These 16 T cell receptor beta chains were all obtained from the same sample, sequenced in a study of post-analysis software for immune sequencing data. Regarding the study as a whole: Five or six TRBV segments, TRBV5-6, TRBV5-1 and TRBV20-1 among them, were found more frequent in patients than controls.

No cognate antigen is known for these TCRs. The TCR beta cDNA libraries contained unique molecular identifiers. TCRdb reprocessed the PCR reads via MiXCR and lists one record per CDR3 protein. The sample yields more than 500,000 distinct CDR3 sequences, approximately 34% seen once. Sequencing used blood. The receptors shown here come from a girl between 2 and 17 years old with multiple sclerosis.

The rearrangement links TRBV3-1 to TRBJ2-5; D may be TRBD1 or TRBD2 (5 bases each). CDR1 is LGHDT, CDR2 YNNKEL, per germline (reference sequence). Trimming shortened V by 0 bases and J by 5 bases, and 7 bases separated the two germline ends. The CDR3 contains 13 residues. The CDR3 protein is CASSQDWGETQYF. The CDR3 DNA reads as TGTGCCAGCAGCCAAGACTGGGGGGAGACCCAGTACTTC.

V gene TRBV7-9 combines with J gene TRBJ2-1, with a weak D call TRBD2 (5 bases). Germline V CDR1 and CDR2: SEHNR, FQNEAQ (reference sequence). The CDR3 has 15 residues. The V and J ends lost 5 bases and 0 bases respectively, with 11 bases between them. In nucleotides, the CDR3 is TGTGCCAGCAGCACAAGCGGTAGCTCCTACAATGAGCAGTTCTTC. Translation gives CASSTSGSSYNEQFF.

This clonotype was counted at least ten times. The chain uses TRBV5-1 and TRBJ2-3; D is possibly TRBD2 (6 bases). CDR1 is SGHRS, CDR2 YFSETQ, per germline. V lost 4 bases to trimming and J lost 2 bases, with 11 bases between them. The CDR3 runs 14 residues. CDR3 in amino acids: CASSLATITDTQYF. The CDR3 nucleotides are TGCGCCAGCAGCCTAGCGACCATCACAGATACGCAGTATTTT.

The rearrangement links TRBV6-1 to TRBJ2-5, with 7 bases that match TRBD1. The CDR3 sequence is 15 residues long. Germline loops: CDR1 MNHNS, CDR2 SASEGT. V dropped 7 bases and J dropped 0; count of bases not matched to a gene: 8. The CDR3, as DNA: TGTGCCAGCATAGACAGGGAATGGTACCAAGAGACCCAGTACTTC. Amino acids: CASIDREWYQETQYF.

Notes on this clonotype: A junction end diverges from the germline sequence, so it may reflect a read error. V and J are TRBV27 and TRBJ1-5; D unresolved. Per germline, CDR1 MNHEY and CDR2 SMNVEV (reference sequence). The CDR3 consists of 12 residues. The CDR3 coding sequence is TGTGCCAACCCAGATAGCGATCAGCCCCAGCATTTT. This codes for CANPDSDQPQHF.

The rearrangement uses TRBV5-1 and TRBJ1-2; no firm D call. Trimming removed 5 bases from V and 2 bases from J, with 19 bases in between. The length of the CDR3 is 16 residues. The germline V gene has CDR1 SGHRS and CDR2 YFSETQ. The CDR3 nucleotides read TGCGCCAGCAGTCCTGCTGTCTGGACGGAGAACTATGGCTACACCTTC. Its protein product is CASSPAVWTENYGYTF.

In this sample, this clonotype turned up many times. The gene calls are TRBV6-4 and TRBJ1-6; 9 nucleotides match TRBD1. Per germline, CDR1 MRHNA and CDR2 SNTAGT. V trimming: 7 bases; J trimming: 6 bases; junction bases outside the gene matches: 4. The CDR3 is 14 amino acids. Here the CDR3 reads CASNRQGGNSPLHF. The CDR3 DNA is TGTGCCAGCAACAGACAGGGGGGTAATTCACCCCTCCACTTT.

As concerns this clonotype: A junction boundary mismatches the germline segment, possibly from a read error. The rearrangement joins TRBV3-1 to TRBJ2-1, with D uncertain. This CDR3 contains 13 residues. Germline V gene lookup returns CDR1 LGHDT and CDR2 YNNKEL (reference sequence). CDR3 nucleotides: TGTGCCAGCAGCCATCCCAACATCAATGGGCAGTTCTTC. Translating it yields CASSHPNINGQFF.

This clonotype appeared a few times. V is TRBV6-4 and J is TRBJ2-1; TRBD2 matches at 8 bases. Germline V gives CDR1 MRHNA, CDR2 SNTAGT. Germline trimming cut 6 bases from V and 7 bases from J; bases unmatched to any gene: 11. CDR3 length: 15 residues. The CDR3 DNA follows: TGTGCCAGCAGGAAAAGCGGGGGAGATAATAATGAGCAGTTCTTC. It codes for CASRKSGGDNNEQFF.

The J gene is TRBJ2-6, the V gene TRBV4-1, with D tentatively TRBD2 (5 bases). The CDR3 is made up of 17 amino acids. Trimming removed 4 bases at V and 0 bases at J, with 13 bases between. Germline CDR1 is MGHRA and CDR2 is YSYEKL. CDR3 loop: CASSPTGVHSGANVLTF. The CDR3 nucleotides are TGCGCCAGCAGCCCGACCGGGGTACACTCTGGGGCCAACGTCCTGACTTTC.

The chain has TRBV3-1 and TRBJ1-2, with a tentative D call TRBD1 (5 bases). Germline CDR1 and CDR2: LGHDT and YNNKEL (reference sequence). The length of the CDR3 is 15 residues. Trimming stripped 3 bases from V and 4 bases from J, with 15 bases between. The CDR3 bases are TGTGCCAGCAGCCACCCTGGGGGGACCCGCTATGGCTACACCTTC. It is translated as CASSHPGGTRYGYTF.

The chain links TRBV5-1 to TRBJ1-2, with 7 bases lining up with TRBD1. This CDR3 region has 16 residues. Germline V gene lookup returns CDR1 SGHRS and CDR2 YFSETQ. V dropped 0 bases and J dropped 1; count of bases not matched to a gene: 6. The CDR3: CASSLGRDRFNYGYTF. The CDR3 coding sequence is TGCGCCAGCAGCTTGGGCCGGGACAGATTTAACTATGGCTACACCTTC.

The sample holds a few counts of this clonotype. V usage is TRBV4-1 and J usage is TRBJ2-7, with D unclear. V gave up 0 bases and J gave up 3 bases, with 9 bases separating them. The CDR3 covers 14 residues. Looked up from germline, CDR1 is MGHRA and CDR2 is YSYEKL. CDR3 bases: TGCGCCAGCAGCCAAGAGGCGGTGCTCTACGAGCAGTACTTC. This codes for CASSQEAVLYEQYF.

This clonotype came up a few times. The chain carries TRBV6-7 and TRBJ2-7; D possibly corresponds to TRBD2 (6 bases). TRBV6-7 is assigned to the ORF class and has an uncertain function. V was trimmed by 4 bases and J by 2 bases, leaving 12 bases between them. This CDR3 is 14 amino acids long. The CDR3 coding sequence is TGTGCCAGCAGTTCTCGGGAGCGGACCTACGAGCAGTACTTC. It encodes CASSSRERTYEQYF.

This sequence joins TRBV7-9 and TRBJ2-3; D possibly corresponds to TRBD2 (6 bases). Trimming took 4 bases from V and 3 from J, leaving 20 bases between them. CDR1 is SEHNR and CDR2 is FQNEAQ in the germline V gene (reference sequence). The CDR3 consists of 17 residues. CDR3 nucleotide sequence: TGTGCCAGCAGCTCGAGGGACCTCTTGGGGAGGACAGATACGCAGTATTTT. Translation: CASSSRDLLGRTDTQYF.

About this clonotype: One end of the junction varies from germline; a read error may be responsible. V gene TRBV3-1 combines with J gene TRBJ2-3, with 9 bases matching TRBD1. CDR3 length: 16 residues. Germline-derived CDR1 and CDR2 are LGHDT and YNNKEL (reference sequence). The CDR3 nucleotides read TGTGCCTGCAGCCAACGATCGTACAGGGGGCTGGATACGCAGTATTTT. It translates to CACSQRSYRGLDTQYF.